This T cell receptor beta chain was profiled in a study of T cells after yellow fever vaccination. Study details: Those fractions that held only low numbers of cells were prepared using the SMART-Seq v4 Ultra Low Input RNA kit. Study results and limitations: Most primary-vaccination clones reappeared after the booster (about 95% CD4, around 88% CD8). Contaminants from the bulk population, in the form of abundant clonotypes, could be found in FACS-sorted repertoires.

Germline values: CDR1 SGHAT, CDR2 FQNNGV. J gave up 8 bases and V 4 bases, and 2 bases lay outside the gene matches. The CDR3 totals 12 residues. By 5'RACE template switching, TCR cDNA was produced, with a universal primer site and UMIs added in the process. From the 5' RACE reads, TCRdb called clonotypes with MiXCR, one entry per CDR3 protein. The sample has 100,000 to 150,000 distinct CDR3 sequences, 13% to 15% seen once. The sample holds a few counts of this clonotype. Its antigen remains unknown. This TCR came from a man younger than 30 who received the YFV17D yellow fever vaccine. This rearrangement joins TRBV11-2 to TRBJ2-1, with 7 bases matching TRBD1. Sequencing used CD8+ T cells sorted from PBMCs, obtained 5 days after the yellow fever booster vaccination. CDR3 coding DNA: TGTGCCAGCAGCTACAGGGGCGATGAGCAGTTCTTC. It specifies CASSYRGDEQFF. The variable domain in full, completed from reference TRBV11-2 and TRBJ2-1, reads EAGVAQSPRYKIIEKRQSVAFWCNPISGHATLYWYQQILGQGPKLLIQFQNNGVVDDSQLPKDRFSAERLKGVDSTLKIQPAKLEDSAVYLCASSYRGDEQFFGPGTRLTVL.